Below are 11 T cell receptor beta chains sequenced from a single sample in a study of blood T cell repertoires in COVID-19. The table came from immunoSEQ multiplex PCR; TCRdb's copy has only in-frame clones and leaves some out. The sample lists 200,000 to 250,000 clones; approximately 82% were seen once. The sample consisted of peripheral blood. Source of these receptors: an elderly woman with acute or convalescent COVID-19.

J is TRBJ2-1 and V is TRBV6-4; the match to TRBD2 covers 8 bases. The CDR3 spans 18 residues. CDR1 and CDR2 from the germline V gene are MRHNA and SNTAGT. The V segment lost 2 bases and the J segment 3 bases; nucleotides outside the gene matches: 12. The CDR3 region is CASSDLAGGPRDYNEQFF. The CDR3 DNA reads TGTGCCAGCAGTGACCTCGCGGGGGGCCCGCGAGACTACAATGAGCAGTTCTTC.

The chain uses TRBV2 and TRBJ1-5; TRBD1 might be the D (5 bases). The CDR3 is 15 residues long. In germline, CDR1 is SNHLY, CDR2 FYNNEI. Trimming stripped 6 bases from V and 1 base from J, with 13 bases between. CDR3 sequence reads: CASRDKSWSNQPQHF. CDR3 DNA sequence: TGTGCCAGCAGGGACAAGTCTTGGAGCAATCAGCCCCAGCATTTT.

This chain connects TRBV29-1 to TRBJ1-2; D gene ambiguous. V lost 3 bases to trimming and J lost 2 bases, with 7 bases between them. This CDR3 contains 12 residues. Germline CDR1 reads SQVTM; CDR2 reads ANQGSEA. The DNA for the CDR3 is TGCAGCGTTGAGGCGGGGAACTATGGCTACACCTTC. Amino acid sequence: CSVEAGNYGYTF.

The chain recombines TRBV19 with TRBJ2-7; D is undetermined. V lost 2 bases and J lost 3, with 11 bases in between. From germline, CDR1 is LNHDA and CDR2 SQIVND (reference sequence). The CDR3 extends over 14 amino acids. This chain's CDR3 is CASSINQVFYEQYF. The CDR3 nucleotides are TGTGCCAGTAGTATAAATCAGGTATTCTACGAGCAGTACTTC.

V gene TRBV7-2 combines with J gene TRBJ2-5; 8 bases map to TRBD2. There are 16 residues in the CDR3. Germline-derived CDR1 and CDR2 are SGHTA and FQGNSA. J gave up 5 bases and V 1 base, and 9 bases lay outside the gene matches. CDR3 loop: CASSLGFSGVTETQYF. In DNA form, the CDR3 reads TGTGCCAGCAGCTTAGGGTTTAGCGGGGTCACGGAGACCCAGTACTTC. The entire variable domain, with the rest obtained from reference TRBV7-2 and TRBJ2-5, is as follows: GAGVSQSPSNKVTEKGKDVELRCDPISGHTALYWYRQSLGQGLEFLIYFQGNSAPDKSGLPSDRFSAERTGGSVSTLTIQRTQQEDSAVYLCASSLGFSGVTETQYFGPGTRLLVL.

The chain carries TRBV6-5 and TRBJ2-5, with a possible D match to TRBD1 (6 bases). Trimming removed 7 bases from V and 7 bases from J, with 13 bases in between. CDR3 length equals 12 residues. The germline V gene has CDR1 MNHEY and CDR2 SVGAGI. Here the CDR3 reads CASKTGMATQYF. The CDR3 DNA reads TGTGCCAGCAAAACAGGGATGGCGACCCAGTACTTC.

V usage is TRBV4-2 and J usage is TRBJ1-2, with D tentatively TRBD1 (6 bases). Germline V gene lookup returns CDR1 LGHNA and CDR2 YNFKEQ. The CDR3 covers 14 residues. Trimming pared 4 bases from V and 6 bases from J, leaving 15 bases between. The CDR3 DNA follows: TGTGCCAGCAGCCCTGGGGGCAGGTTAGATGGCTACACCTTC. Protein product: CASSPGGRLDGYTF.

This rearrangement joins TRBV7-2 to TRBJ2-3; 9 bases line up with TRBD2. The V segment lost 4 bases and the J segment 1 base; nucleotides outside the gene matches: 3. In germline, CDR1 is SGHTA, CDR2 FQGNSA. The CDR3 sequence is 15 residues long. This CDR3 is CASSSSSGGTDTQYF. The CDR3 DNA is TGTGCCAGCAGCTCGTCTAGCGGGGGCACAGATACGCAGTATTTT.

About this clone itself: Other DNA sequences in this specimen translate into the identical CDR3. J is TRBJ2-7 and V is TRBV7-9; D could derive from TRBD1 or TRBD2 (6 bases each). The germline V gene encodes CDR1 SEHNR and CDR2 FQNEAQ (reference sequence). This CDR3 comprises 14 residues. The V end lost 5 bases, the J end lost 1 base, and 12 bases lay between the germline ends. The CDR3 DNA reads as TGTGCCAGCAGCCTAGGGGGACTGTCCTACGAGCAGTACTTC. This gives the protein CASSLGGLSYEQYF.

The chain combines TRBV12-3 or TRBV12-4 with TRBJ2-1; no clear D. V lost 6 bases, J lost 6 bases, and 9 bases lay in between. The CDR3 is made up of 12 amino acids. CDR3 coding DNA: TGTGCCAGCAGGATGGCTGGCAATGAGCAGTTCTTC. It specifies CASRMAGNEQFF.

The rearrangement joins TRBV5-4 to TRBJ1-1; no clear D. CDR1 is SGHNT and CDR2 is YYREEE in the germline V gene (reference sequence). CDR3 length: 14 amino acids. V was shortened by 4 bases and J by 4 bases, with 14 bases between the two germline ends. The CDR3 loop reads CASSLSAGPTEAFF. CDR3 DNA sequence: TGTGCCAGCAGCCTCTCGGCGGGCCCCACTGAAGCTTTCTTT.